This TCR beta chain came from a study of lymphopenia after photon versus proton radiotherapy. V shed 3 bases, J shed 2 bases, and the junction held 7 bases outside the gene matches. CDR1 and CDR2 (germline): MNHEY, SMNVEV (reference sequence). The CDR3 runs to 16 residues. Study-wide findings and caveats: Better survival with proton therapy was suggested as possible, not demonstrated. Photon-treated patients lost naive T cells and TCR diversity; proton-treated stayed stable. After lymphocyte nadir, photon-treated repertoires showed oligoclonal expansion, especially CD8+ Temra.

The method was immunoSEQ multiplex PCR; TCRdb's version includes in-frame clones alone and lacks a portion of them. The sample consists of approximately 29,000 clones, approximately 87% of them appearing once. For this clone: Its target is not known.

The chain couples TRBV27 to TRBJ2-3; 8 bases map to TRBD2. The sequenced sample was peripheral blood, obtained from a patient treated with proton-based radiotherapy. This clonotype originated in a woman in her sixties or seventies with pancreatic cancer. For the CDR3, the DNA is TGTGCCAGCAGTTTCCGGCTAGCGGGCCCCACAGATACGCAGTATTTT. It specifies CASSFRLAGPTDTQYF.